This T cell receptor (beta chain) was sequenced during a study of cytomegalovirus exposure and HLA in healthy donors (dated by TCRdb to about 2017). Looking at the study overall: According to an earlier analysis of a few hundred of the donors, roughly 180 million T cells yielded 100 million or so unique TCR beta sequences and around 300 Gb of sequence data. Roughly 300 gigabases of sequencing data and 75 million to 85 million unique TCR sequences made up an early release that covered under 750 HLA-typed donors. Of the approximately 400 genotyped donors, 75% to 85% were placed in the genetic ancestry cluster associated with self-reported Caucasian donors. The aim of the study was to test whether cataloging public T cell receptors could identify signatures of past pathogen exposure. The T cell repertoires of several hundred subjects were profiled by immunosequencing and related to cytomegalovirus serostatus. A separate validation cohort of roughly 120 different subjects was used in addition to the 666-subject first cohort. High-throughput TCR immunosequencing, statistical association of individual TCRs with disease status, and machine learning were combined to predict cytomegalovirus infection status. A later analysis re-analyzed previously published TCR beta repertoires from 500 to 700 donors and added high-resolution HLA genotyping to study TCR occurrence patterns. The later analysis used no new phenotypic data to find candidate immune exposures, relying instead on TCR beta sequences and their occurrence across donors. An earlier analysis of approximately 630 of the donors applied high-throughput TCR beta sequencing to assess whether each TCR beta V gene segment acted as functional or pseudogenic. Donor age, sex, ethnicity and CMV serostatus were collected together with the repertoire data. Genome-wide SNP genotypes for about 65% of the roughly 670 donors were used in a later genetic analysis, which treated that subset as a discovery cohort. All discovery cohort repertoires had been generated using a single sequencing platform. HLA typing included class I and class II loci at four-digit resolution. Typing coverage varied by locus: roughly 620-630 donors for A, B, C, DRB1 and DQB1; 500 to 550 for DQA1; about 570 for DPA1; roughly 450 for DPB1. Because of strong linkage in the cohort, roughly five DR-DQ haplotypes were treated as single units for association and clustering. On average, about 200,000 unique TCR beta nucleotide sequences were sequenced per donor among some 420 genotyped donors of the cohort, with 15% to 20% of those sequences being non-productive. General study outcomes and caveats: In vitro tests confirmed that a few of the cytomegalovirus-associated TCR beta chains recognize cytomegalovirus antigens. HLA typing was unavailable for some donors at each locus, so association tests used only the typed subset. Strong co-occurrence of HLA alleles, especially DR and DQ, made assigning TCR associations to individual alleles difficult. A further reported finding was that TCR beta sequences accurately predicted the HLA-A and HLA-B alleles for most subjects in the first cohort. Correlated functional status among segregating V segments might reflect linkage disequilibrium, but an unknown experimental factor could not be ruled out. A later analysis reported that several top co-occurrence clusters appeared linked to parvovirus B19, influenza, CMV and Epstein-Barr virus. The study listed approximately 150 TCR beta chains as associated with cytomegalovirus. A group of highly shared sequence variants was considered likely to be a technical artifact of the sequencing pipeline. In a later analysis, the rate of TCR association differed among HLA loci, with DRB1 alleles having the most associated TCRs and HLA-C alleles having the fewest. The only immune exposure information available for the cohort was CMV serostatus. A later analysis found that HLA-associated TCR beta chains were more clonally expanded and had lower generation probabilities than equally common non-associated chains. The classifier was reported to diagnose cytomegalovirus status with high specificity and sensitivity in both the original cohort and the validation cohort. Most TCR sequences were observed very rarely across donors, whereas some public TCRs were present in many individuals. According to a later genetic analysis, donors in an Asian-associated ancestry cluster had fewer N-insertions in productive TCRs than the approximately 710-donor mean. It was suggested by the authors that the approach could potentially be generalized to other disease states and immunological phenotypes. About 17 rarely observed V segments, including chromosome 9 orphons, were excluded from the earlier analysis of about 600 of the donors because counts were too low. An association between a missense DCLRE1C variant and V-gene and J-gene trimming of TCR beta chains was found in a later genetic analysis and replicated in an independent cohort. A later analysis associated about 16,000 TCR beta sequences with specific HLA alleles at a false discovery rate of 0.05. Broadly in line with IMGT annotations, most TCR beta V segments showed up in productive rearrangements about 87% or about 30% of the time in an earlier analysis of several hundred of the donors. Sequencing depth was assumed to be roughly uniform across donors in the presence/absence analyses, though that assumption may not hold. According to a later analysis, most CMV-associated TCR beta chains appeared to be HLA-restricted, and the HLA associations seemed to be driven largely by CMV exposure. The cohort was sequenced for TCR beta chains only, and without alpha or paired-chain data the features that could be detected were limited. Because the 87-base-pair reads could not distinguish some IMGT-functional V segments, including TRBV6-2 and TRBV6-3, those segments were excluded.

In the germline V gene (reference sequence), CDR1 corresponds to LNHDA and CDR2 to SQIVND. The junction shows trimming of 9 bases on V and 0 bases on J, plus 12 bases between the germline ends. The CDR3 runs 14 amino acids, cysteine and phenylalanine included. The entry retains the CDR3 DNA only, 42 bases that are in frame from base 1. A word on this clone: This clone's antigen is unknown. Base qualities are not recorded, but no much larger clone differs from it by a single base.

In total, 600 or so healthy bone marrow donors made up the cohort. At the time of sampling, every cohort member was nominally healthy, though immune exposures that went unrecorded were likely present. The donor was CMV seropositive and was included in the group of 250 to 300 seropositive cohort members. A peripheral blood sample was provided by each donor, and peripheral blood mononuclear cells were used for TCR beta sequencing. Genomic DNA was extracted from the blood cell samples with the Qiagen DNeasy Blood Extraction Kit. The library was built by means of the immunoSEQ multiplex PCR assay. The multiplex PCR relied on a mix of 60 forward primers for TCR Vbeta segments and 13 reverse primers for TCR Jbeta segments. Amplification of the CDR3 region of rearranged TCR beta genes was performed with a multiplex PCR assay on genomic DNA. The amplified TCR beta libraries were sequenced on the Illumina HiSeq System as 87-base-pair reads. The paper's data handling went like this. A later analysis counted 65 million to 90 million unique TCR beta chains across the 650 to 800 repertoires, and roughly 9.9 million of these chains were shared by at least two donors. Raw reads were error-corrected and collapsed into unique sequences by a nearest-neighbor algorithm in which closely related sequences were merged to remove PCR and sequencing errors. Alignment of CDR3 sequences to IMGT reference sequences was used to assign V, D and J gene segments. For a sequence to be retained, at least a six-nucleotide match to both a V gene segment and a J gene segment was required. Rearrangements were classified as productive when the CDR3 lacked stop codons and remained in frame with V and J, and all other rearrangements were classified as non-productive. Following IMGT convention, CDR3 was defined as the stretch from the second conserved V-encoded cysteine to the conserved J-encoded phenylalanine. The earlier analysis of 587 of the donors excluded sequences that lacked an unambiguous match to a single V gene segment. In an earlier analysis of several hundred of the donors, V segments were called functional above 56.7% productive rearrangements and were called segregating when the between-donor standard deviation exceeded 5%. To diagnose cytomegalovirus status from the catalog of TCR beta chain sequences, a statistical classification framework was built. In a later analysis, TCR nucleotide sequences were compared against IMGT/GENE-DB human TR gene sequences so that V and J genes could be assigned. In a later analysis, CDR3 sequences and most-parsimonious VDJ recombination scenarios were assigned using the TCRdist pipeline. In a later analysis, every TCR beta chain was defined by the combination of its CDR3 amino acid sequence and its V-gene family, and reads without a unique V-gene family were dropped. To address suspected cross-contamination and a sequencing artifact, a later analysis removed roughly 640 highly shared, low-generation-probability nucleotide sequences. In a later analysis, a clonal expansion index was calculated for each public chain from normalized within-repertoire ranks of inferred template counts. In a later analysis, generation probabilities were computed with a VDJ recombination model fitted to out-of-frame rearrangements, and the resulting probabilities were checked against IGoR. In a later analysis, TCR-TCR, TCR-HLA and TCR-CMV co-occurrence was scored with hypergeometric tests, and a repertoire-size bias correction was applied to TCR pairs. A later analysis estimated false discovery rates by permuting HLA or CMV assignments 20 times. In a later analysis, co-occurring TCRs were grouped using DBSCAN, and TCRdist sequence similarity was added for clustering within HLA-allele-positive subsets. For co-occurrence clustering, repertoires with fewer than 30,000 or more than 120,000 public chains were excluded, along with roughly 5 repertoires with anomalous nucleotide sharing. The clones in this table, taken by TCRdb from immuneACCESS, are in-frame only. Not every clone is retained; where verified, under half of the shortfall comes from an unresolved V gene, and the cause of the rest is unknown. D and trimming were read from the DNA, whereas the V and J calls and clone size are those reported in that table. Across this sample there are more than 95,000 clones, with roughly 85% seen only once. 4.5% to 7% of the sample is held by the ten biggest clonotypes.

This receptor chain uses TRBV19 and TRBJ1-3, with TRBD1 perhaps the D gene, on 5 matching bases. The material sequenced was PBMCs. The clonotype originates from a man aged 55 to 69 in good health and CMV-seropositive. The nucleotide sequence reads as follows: TGTGCCAGCTCGCCAGGGCACTCTGGAAACACCATATATTTT. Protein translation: CASSPGHSGNTIYF. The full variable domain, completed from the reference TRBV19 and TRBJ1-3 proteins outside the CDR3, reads DGGITQSPKYLFRKEGQNVTLSCEQNLNHDAMYWYRQDPGQGLRLIYYSQIVNDFQKGDIAEGYSVSREKKESFPLTVTSAQKNPTAFYLCASSPGHSGNTIYFGEGSWLTVV.